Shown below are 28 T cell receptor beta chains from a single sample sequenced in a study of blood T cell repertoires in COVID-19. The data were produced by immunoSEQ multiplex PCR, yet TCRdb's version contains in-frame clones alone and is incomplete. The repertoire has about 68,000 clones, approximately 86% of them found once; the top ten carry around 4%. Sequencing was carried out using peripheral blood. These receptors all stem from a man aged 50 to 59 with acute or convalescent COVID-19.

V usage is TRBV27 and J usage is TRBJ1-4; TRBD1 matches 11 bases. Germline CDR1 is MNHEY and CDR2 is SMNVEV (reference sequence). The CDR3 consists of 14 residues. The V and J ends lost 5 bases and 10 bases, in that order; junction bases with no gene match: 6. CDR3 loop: CASSIGTGGRKLFF. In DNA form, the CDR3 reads TGTGCCAGCAGTATCGGGACAGGGGGGCGAAAACTGTTTTTT. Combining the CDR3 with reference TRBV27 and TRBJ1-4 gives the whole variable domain EAQVTQNPRYLITVTGKKLTVTCSQNMNHEYMSWYRQDPGLGLRQIYYSMNVEVTDKGDVPEGYKVSRKEKRNFPLILESPSPNQTSLYFCASSIGTGGRKLFFGSGTQLSVL.

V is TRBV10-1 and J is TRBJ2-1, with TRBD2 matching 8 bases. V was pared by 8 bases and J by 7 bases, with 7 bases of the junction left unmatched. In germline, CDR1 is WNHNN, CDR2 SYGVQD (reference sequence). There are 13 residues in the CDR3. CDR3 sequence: CASSGTRGNEQFF. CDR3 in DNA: TGCGCCAGCTCCGGGACTAGAGGAAATGAGCAGTTCTTC.

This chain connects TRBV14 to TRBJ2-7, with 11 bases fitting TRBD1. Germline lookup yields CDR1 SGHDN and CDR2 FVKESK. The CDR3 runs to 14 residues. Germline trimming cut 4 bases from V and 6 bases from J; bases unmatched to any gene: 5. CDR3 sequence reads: CASSPRTGGAEQYF. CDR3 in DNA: TGTGCCAGCAGCCCCCGGACAGGGGGCGCCGAGCAGTACTTC.

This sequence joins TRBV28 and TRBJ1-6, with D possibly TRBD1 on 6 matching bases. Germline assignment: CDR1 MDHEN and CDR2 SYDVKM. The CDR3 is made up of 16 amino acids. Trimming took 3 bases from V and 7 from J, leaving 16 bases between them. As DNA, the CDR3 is TGTGCCAGCAGTTTTTCGGGGGGCAGTTACAATTCACCCCTCCACTTT. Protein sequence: CASSFSGGSYNSPLHF.

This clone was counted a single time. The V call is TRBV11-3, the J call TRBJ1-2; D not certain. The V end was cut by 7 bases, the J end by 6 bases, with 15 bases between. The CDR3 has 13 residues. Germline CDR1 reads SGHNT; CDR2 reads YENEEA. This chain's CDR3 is CASTRGRLDGYTF. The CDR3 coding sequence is TGTGCCAGCACCCGAGGGAGACTCGATGGCTACACCTTC.

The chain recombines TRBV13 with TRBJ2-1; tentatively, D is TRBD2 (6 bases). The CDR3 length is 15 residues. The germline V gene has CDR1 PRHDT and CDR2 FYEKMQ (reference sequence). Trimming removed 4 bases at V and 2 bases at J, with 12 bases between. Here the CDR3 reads CASSSRLEAYNEQFF. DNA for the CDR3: TGTGCCAGCAGCTCACGACTAGAAGCCTACAATGAGCAGTTCTTC.

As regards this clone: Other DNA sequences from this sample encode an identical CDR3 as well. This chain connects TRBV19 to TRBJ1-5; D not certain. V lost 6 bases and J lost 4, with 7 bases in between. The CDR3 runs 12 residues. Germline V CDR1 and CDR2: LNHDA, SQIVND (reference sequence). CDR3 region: CASRGGNQPQHF. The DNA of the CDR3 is TGTGCCAGTAGGGGAGGGAATCAGCCCCAGCATTTT. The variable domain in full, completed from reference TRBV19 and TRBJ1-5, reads DGGITQSPKYLFRKEGQNVTLSCEQNLNHDAMYWYRQDPGQGLRLIYYSQIVNDFQKGDIAEGYSVSREKKESFPLTVTSAQKNPTAFYLCASRGGNQPQHFGDGTRLSIL.

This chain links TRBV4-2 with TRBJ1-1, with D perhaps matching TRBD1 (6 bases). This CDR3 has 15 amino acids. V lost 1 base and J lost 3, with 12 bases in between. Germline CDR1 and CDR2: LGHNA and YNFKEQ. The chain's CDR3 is CASSQGVAGDTEAFF. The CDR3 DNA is TGTGCCAGCAGCCAAGGTGTGGCAGGGGACACTGAAGCTTTCTTT.

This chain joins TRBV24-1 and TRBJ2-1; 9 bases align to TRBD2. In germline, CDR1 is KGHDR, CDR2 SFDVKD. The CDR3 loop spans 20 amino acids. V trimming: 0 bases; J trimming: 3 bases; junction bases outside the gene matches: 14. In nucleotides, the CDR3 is TGTGCCACCAGTGATTTGAACGCAGAGATAGCGGGAGCCGACTACAATGAGCAGTTCTTC. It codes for CATSDLNAEIAGADYNEQFF.

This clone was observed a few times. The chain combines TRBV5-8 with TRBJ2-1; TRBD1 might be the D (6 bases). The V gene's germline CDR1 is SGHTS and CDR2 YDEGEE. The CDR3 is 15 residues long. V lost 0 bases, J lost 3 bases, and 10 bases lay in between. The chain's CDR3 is CASSLGQGYYNEQFF. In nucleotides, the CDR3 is TGTGCCAGCAGCTTGGGCCAGGGGTACTACAATGAGCAGTTCTTC.

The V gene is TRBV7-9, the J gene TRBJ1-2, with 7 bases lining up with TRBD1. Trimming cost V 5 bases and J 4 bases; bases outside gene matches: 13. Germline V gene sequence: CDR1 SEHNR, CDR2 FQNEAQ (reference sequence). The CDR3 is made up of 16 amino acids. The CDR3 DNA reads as TGTGCCAGCAGCCGGGTACAGGGGACCCCCGGCTATGGCTACACCTTC. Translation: CASSRVQGTPGYGYTF.

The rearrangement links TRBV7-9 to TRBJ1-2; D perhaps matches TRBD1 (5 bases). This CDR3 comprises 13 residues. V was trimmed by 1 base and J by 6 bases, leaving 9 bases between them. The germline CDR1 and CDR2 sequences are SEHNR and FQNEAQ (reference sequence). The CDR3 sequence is CASSLGGEDGYTF. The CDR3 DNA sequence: TGTGCCAGCAGCTTAGGAGGGGAGGATGGCTACACCTTC.

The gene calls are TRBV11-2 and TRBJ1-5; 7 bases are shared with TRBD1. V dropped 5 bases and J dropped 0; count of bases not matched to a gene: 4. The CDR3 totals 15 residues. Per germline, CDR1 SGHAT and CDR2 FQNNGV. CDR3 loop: CASSPGQSSNQPQHF. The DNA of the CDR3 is TGTGCCAGCAGCCCGGGACAGAGTAGCAATCAGCCCCAGCATTTT. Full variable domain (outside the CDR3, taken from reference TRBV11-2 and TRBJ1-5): EAGVAQSPRYKIIEKRQSVAFWCNPISGHATLYWYQQILGQGPKLLIQFQNNGVVDDSQLPKDRFSAERLKGVDSTLKIQPAKLEDSAVYLCASSPGQSSNQPQHFGDGTRLSIL.

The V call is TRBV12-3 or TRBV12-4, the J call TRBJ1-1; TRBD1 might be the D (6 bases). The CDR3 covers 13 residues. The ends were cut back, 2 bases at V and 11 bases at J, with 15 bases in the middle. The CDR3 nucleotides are TGTGCCAGCAGTTTATTCGGGCTTCAGGGGGCTTTCTTT. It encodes CASSLFGLQGAFF.

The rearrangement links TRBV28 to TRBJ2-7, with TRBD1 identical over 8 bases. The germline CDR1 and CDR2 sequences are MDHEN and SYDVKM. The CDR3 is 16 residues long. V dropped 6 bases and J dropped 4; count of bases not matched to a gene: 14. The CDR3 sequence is CASRQGFGTGGYEQYF. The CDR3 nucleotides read TGTGCCAGCAGACAAGGTTTCGGAACAGGGGGATACGAGCAGTACTTC.

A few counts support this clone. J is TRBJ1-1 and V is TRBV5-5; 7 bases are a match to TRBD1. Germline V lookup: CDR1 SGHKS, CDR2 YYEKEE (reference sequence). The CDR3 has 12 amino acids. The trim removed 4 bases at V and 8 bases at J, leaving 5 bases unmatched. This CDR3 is CASSPGQAEAFF. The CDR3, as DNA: TGTGCCAGCAGCCCCGGACAGGCCGAAGCTTTCTTT.

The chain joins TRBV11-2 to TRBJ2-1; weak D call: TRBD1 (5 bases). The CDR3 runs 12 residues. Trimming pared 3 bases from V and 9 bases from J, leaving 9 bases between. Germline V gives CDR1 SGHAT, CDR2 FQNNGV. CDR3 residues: CASSFVGAEQFF. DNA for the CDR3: TGTGCCAGCAGCTTCGTTGGGGCTGAGCAGTTCTTC.

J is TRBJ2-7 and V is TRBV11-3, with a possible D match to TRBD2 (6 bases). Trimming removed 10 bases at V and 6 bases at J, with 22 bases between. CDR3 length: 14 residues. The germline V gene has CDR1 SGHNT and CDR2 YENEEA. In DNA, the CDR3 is TGTGCCACCGCCAGCGGGCGGGCCTCGGCCGAGCAGTACTTC. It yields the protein CATASGRASAEQYF.

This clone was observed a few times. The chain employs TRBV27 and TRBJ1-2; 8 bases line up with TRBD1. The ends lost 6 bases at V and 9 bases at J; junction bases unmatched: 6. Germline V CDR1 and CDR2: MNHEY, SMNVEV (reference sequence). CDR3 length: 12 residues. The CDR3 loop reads CASRTGTGRYTF. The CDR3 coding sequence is TGTGCCAGCAGAACCGGGACAGGACGCTACACCTTC.

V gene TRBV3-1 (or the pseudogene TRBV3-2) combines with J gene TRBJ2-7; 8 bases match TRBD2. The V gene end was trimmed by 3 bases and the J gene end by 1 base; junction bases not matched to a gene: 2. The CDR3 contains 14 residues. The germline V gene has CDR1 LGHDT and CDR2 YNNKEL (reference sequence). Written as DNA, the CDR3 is TGTGCCAGCAGCCAGGCTAGCGGGTCCTACGAGCAGTACTTC. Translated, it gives CASSQASGSYEQYF.

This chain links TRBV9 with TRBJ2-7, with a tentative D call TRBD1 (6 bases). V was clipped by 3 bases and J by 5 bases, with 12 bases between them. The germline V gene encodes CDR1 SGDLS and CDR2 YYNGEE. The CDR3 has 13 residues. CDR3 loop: CASSDTGPHEQYF. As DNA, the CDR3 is TGTGCCAGCAGCGACACAGGGCCCCACGAGCAGTACTTC.

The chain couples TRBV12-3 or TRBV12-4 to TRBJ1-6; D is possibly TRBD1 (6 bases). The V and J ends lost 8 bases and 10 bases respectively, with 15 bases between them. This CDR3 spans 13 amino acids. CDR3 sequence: CASSRGGESPLHF. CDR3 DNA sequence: TGTGCCAGCTCGAGGGGGGGGGAGTCACCCCTCCACTTT.

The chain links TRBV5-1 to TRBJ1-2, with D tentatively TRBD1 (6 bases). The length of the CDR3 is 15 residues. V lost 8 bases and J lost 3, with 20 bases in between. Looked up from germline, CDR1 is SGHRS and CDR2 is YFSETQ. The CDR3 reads CASQTGSPVDYGYTF. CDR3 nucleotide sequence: TGCGCCAGTCAAACAGGGTCCCCGGTCGACTATGGCTACACCTTC.

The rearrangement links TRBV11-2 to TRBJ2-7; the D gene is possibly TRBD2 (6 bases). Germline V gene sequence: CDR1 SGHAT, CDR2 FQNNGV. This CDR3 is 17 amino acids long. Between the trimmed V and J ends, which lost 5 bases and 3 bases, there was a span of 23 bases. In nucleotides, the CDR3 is TGTGCCAGCAGCCACCACTTGATTCGGGGTAGCGGCTACGAGCAGTACTTC. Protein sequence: CASSHHLIRGSGYEQYF.

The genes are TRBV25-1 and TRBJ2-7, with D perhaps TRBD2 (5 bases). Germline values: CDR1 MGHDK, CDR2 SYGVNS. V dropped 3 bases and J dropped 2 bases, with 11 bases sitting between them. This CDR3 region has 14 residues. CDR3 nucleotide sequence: TGTGCCAGCAGTGAGGACTTATCCGCCTACGAGCAGTACTTC. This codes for CASSEDLSAYEQYF.

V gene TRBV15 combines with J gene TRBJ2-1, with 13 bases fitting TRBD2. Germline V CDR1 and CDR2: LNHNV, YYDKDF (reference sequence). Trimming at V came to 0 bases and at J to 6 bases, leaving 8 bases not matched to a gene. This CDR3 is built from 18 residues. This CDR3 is CATSRDRTSGRAANEQFF. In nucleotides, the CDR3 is TGTGCCACCAGCAGAGATCGAACTAGCGGGAGGGCCGCCAATGAGCAGTTCTTC.

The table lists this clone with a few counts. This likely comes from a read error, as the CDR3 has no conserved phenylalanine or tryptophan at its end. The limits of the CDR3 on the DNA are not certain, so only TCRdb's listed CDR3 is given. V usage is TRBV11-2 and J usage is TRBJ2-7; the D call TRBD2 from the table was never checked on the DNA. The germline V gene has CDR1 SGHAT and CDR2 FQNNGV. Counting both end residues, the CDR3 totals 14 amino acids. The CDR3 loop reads CASSQGLAGVPLTY.

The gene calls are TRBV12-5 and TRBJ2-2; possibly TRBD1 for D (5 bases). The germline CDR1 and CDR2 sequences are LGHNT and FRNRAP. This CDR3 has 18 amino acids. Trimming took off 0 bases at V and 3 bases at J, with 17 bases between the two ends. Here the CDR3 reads CASGLVLTGLDDTGELFF. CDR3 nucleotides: TGTGCTAGTGGTTTGGTTCTCACAGGATTAGATGACACCGGGGAGCTGTTTTTT.